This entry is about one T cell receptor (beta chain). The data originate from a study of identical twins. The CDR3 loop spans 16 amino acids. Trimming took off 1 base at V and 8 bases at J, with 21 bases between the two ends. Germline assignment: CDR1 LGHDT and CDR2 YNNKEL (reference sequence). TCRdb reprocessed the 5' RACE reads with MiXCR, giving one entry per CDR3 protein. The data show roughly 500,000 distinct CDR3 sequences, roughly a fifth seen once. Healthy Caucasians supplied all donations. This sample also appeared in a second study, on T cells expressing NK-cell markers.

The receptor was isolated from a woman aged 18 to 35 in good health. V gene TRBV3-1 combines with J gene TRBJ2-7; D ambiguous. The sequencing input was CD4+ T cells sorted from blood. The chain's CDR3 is CASSQAGSRFKKKQYF. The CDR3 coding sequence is TGTGCCAGCAGCCAAGCGGGTAGCCGATTTAAGAAGAAGCAGTACTTC.